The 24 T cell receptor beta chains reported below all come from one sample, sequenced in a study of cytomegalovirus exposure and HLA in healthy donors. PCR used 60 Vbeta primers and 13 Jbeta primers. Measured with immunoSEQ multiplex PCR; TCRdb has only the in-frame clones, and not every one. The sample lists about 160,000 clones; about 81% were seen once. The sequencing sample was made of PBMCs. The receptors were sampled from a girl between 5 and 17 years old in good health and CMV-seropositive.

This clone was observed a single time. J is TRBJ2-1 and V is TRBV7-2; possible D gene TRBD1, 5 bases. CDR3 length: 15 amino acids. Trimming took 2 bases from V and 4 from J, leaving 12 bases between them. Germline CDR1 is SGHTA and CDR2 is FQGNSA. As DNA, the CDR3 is TGTGCCAGCAGCTTATTTACAGGAAGTTACAATGAGCAGTTCTTC. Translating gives CASSLFTGSYNEQFF.

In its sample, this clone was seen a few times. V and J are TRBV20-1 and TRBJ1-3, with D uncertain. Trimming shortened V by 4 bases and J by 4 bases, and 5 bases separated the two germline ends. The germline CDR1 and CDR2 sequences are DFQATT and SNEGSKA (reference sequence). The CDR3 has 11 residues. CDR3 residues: CSANEGNTIYF. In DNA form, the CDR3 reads TGCAGTGCTAACGAGGGAAACACCATATATTTT.

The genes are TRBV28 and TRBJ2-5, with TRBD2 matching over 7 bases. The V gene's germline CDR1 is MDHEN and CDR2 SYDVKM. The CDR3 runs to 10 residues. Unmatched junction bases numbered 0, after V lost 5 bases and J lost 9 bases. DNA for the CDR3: TGTGCCAGCAGTGGGGGGGCCCAGTACTTC. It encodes CASSGGAQYF. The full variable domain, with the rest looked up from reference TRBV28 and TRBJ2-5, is DVKVTQSSRYLVKRTGEKVFLECVQDMDHENMFWYRQDPGLGLRLIYFSYDVKMKEKGDIPEGYSVSREKKERFSLILESASTNQTSMYLCASSGGAQYFGPGTRLLVL.

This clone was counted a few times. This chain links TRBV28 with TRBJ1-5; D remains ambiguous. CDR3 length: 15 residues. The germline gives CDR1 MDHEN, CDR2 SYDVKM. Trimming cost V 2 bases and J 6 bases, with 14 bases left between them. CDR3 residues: CASSLGWSGGQPQHF. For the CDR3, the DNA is TGTGCCAGCAGTTTAGGGTGGTCAGGAGGTCAGCCCCAGCATTTT.

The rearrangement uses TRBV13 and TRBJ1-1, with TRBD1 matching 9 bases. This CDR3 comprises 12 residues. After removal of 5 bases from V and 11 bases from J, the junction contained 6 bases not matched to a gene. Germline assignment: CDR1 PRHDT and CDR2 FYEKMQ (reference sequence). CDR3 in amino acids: CASSAQGAEAFF. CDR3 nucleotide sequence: TGTGCCAGCAGCGCACAGGGGGCGGAGGCTTTCTTT.

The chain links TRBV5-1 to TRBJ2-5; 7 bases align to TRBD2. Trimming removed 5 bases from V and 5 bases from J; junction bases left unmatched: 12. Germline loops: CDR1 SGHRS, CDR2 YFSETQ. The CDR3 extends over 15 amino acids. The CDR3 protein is CASSYSRLAGETQYF. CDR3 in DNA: TGCGCCAGCAGTTACTCAAGACTAGCTGGGGAGACCCAGTACTTC.

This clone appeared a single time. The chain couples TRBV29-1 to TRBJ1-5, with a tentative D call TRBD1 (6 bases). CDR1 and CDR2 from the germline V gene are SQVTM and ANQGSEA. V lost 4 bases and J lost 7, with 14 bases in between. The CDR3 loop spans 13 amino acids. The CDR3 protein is CSVVEGGRQPQHF. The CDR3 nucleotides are TGCAGCGTTGTTGAAGGGGGAAGACAGCCCCAGCATTTT.

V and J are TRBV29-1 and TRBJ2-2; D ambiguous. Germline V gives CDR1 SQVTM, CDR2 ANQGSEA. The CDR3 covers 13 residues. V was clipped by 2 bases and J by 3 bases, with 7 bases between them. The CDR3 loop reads CSVEISDTGELFF. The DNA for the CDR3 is TGCAGCGTTGAAATATCCGACACCGGGGAGCTGTTTTTT.

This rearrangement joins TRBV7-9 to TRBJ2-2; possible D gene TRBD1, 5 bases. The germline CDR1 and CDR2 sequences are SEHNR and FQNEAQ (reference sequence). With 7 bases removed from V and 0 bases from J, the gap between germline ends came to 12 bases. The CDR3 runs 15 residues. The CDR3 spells CASIRDSPNTGELFF. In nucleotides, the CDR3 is TGTGCCAGCATAAGAGACAGCCCGAACACCGGGGAGCTGTTTTTT.

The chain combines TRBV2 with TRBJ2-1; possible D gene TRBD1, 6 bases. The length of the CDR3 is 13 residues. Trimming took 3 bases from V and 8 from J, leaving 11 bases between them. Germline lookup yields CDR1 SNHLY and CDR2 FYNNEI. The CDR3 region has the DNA TGTGCCAGCAGTGAGTACAGGGACGATGAGCAGTTCTTC. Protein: CASSEYRDDEQFF.

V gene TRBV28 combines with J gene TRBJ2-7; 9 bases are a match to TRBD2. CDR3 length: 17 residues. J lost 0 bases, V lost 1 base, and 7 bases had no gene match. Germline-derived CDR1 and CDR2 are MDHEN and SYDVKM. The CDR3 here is CASSLSLSGRSSYEQYF. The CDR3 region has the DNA TGTGCCAGCAGTTTATCTTTGAGCGGGAGGTCCTCCTACGAGCAGTACTTC.

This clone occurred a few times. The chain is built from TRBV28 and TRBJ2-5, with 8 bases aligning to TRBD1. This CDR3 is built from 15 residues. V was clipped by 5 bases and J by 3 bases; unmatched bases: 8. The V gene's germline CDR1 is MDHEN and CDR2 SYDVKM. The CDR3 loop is CASSPGTGWEETQYF. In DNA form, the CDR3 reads TGTGCCAGCAGTCCCGGGACAGGATGGGAAGAGACCCAGTACTTC.

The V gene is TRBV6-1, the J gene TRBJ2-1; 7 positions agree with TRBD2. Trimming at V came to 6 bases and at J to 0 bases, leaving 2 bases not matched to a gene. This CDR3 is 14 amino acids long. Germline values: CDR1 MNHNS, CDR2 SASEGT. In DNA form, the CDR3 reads TGTGCCAGCAGCGGGGGGAGCTCCTACAATGAGCAGTTCTTC. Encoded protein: CASSGGSSYNEQFF.

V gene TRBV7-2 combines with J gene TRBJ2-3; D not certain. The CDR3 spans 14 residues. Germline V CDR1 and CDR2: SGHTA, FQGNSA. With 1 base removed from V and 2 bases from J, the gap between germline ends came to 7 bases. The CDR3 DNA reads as TGTGCCAGCAGCTTAGACGGTAACACAGATACGCAGTATTTT. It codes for CASSLDGNTDTQYF. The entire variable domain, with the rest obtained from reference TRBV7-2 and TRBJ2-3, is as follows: GAGVSQSPSNKVTEKGKDVELRCDPISGHTALYWYRQSLGQGLEFLIYFQGNSAPDKSGLPSDRFSAERTGGSVSTLTIQRTQQEDSAVYLCASSLDGNTDTQYFGPGTRLTVL.

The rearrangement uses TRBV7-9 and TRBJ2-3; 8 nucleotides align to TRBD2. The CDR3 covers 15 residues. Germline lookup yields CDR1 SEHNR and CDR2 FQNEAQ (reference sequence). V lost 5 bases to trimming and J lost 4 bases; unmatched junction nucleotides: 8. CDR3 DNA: TGTGCCAGCAGCCCTACCGGACTAGCTCCAGATACGCAGTATTTT. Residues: CASSPTGLAPDTQYF.

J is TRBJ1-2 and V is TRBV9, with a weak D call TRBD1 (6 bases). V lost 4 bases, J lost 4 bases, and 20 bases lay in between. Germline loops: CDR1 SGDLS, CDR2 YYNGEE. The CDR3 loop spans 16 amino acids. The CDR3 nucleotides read TGTGCCAGCAGCCCTGGGGGGGCGGCGTCCTTCTATGGCTACACCTTC. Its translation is CASSPGGAASFYGYTF.

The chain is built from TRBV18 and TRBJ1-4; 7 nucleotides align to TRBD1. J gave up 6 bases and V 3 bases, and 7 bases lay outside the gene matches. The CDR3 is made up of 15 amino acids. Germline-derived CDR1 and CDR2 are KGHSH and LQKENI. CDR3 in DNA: TGTGCCAGCTCACCGATGACAGGGAAAGATGAAAAACTGTTTTTT. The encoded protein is CASSPMTGKDEKLFF.

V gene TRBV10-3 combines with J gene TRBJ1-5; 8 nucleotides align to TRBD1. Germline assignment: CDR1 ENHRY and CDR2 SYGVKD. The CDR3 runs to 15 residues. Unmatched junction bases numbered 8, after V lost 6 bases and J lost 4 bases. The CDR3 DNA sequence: TGTGCCATCAGCCACGACCGGACAGGGAATCAGCCCCAGCATTTT. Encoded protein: CAISHDRTGNQPQHF.

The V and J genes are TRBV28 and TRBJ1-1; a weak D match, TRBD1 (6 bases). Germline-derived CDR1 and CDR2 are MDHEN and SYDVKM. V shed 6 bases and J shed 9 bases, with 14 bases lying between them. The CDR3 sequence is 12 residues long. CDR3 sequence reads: CASSRTGLQAFF. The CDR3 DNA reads TGTGCCAGCAGCCGAACAGGGCTTCAAGCTTTCTTT.

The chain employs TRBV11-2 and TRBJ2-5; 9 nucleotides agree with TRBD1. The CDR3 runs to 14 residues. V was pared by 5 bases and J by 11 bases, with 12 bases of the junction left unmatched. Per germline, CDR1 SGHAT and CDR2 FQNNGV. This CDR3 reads CASSTNRGRGEQYF. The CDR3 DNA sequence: TGTGCCAGCAGCACAAACAGGGGGCGAGGAGAGCAGTACTTC.

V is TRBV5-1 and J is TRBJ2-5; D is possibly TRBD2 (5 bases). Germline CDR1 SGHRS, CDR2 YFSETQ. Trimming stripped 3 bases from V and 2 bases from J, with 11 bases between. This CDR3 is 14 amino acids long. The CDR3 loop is CASSWGETQETQYF. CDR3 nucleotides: TGCGCCAGCAGCTGGGGAGAAACGCAAGAGACCCAGTACTTC.

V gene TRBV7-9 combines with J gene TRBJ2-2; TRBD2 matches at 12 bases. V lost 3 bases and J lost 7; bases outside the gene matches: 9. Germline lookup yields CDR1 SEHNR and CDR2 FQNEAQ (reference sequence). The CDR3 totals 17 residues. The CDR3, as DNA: TGTGCCAGCAGCTTGGACCTAGCGGGGGGGCCCGGCGGGGAGCTGTTTTTT. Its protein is CASSLDLAGGPGGELFF.

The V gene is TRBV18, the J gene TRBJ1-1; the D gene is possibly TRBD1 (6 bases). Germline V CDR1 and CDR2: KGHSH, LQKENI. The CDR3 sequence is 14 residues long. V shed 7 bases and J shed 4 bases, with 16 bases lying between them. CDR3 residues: CASFEDSRRTEAFF. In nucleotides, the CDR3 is TGTGCCAGCTTCGAGGACAGCCGACGCACTGAAGCTTTCTTT.

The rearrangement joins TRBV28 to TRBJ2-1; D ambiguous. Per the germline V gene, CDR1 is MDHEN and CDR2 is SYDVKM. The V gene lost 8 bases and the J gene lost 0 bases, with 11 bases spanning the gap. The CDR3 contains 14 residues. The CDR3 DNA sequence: TGTGCCAGCCTACTCAAGAGCTCCTACAATGAGCAGTTCTTC. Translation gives CASLLKSSYNEQFF.